The clone carrying this T cell receptor (beta chain) was picked up one time. Its antigen is as yet unknown. The record originates from a study of a mutant IDH1 vaccine in newly diagnosed glioma. Study information: Treatment recipients were about 62% male and about 40% female, and their mean age was approximately 42 years.

Repertoires were generated with immunoSEQ multiplex PCR, while TCRdb's copy carries only in-frame clones and drops some. The table records about 41,000 clones, more than 80% of them present only once. V lost 3 bases and J 7 bases, leaving 15 bases between the germline ends. The CDR3 totals 13 residues. In germline, CDR1 is GTSNPN, CDR2 SVGIG (reference sequence). Described time point: week 35, safety follow-up. The vaccine gave 300 ug of a 20-mer mutant IDH1 peptide subcutaneously per dose. Specimen: PBMCs, collected from a glioma patient whose treatment included an IDH1 peptide vaccine. The chain combines TRBV30 with TRBJ1-1; D remains ambiguous. The receptor was isolated from a man aged 35-49 years with glioma. DNA of the CDR3: TGTGCCTGGAGCCCCAGCTGGAGGGTTGAAGCTTTCTTT. This translates into CAWSPSWRVEAFF.